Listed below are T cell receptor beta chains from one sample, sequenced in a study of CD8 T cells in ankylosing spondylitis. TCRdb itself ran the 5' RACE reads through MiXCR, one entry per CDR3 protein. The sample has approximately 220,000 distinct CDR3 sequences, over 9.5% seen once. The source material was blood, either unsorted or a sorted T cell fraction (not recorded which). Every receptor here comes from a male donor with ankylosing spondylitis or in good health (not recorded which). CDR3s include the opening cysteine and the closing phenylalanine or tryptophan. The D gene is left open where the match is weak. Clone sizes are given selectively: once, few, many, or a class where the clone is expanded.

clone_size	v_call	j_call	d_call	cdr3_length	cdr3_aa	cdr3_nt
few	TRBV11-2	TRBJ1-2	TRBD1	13	CASSPRDRGPDTF	TGTGCCAGCAGCCCGAGGGACAGGGGCCCCGACACCTTC
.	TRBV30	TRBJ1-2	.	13	CAFSDQGHYGYTF	TGTGCCTTCTCTGACCAGGGACACTATGGCTACACCTTC
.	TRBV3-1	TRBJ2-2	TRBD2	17	CASSDRMLGLASRELFF	TGTGCCAGCAGCGACCGAATGTTAGGACTAGCAAGCAGGGAGCTGTTTTTT
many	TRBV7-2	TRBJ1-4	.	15	CASSSQGRVSEKLFF	TGTGCCAGCAGCTCCCAGGGTAGGGTTAGTGAAAAACTGTTTTTT
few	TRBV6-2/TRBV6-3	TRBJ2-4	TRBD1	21	CASSYTQLTGHLKGDKNIQYF	TGTGCCAGCAGTTACACGCAACTGACAGGGCACTTGAAGGGTGACAAAAACATTCAGTACTTC
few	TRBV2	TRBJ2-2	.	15	CASSLQGLLAGELFF	TGTGCCAGCAGTCTACAGGGACTCCTCGCCGGGGAGCTGTTTTTT
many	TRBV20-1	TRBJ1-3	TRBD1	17	CSARVSLGQRSGNTIYF	TGCAGTGCTAGAGTTAGCCTGGGACAGCGCTCTGGAAACACCATATATTTT
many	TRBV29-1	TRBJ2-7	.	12	CSVRRGVNEQYF	TGCAGCGTTCGCAGGGGAGTGAACGAGCAGTACTTC
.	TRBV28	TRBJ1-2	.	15	CASSLPRGRNYGYTF	TGTGCCAGCAGTTTGCCTAGGGGCCGCAACTATGGCTACACCTTC
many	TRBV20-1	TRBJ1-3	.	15	CSARGIGKVGNTIYF	TGCAGTGCTAGAGGGATCGGAAAAGTCGGAAACACCATATATTTT
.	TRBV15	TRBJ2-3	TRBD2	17	CATKPERGGPTLDTQYF	TGTGCCACCAAACCCGAGCGGGGGGGCCCAACCTTGGATACGCAGTATTTT
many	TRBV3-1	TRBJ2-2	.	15	CASSQDGPNTGELFF	TGTGCCAGCAGCCAAGACGGGCCGAACACCGGGGAGCTGTTTTTT
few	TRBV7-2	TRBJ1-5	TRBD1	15	CASSRGDRSNQPQHF	TGTGCCAGCAGCCGAGGGGACAGGTCAAATCAGCCCCAGCATTTT
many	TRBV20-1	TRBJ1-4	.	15	CSAGGGMETNEKLFF	TGCAGTGCTGGGGGCGGGATGGAAACTAATGAAAAACTGTTTTTT
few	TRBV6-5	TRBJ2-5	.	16	CASSYSAGQGGETQYF	TGTGCCAGCAGTTACTCTGCAGGACAGGGAGGGGAGACCCAGTACTTC
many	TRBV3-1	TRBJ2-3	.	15	CASSQGGWGTDTQYF	TGTGCCAGCAGCCAAGGGGGCTGGGGCACAGATACGCAGTATTTT
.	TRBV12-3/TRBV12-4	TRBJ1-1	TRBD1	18	CTIRQNPRGTGVDTEAFF	TGTACCATCAGACAAAACCCTCGGGGCACAGGGGTTGACACTGAAGCTTTCTTT
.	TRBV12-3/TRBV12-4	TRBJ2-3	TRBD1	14	CASRDRTSTDTQYF	TGTGCCAGCAGGGACAGGACCAGCACAGATACGCAGTATTTT
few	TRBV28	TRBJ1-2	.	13	CASSFYEAGGYTF	TGTGCCAGCAGTTTTTATGAGGCGGGTGGCTACACCTTC
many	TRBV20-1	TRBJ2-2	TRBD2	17	CSARDKTSGGNTGELFF	TGCAGTGCTAGAGATAAGACTAGCGGGGGGAACACCGGGGAGCTGTTTTTT
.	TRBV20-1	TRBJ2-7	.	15	CSARPKLGSSYEQYF	TGCAGTGCTAGACCTAAACTGGGAAGCTCCTACGAGCAGTACTTC
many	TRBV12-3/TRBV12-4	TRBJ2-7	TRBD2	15	CASSLGLESHYEQYF	TGTGCCAGCAGTCTGGGACTAGAGTCCCACTACGAGCAGTACTTC
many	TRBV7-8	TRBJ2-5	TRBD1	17	CASSLPLDRGAQETQYF	TGTGCCAGCAGCTTACCTCTTGACAGGGGGGCTCAAGAGACCCAGTACTTC
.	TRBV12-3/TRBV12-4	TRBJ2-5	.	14	CASSLVDTHETQYF	TGTGCCAGCAGTTTAGTGGACACACATGAGACCCAGTACTTC
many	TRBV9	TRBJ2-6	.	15	CASSVEQPGANVLTF	TGTGCCAGCAGCGTAGAACAGCCGGGGGCCAACGTCCTGACTTTC
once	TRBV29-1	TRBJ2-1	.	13	CSVGNTGYNEQFF	TGCAGCGTTGGCAACACCGGGTACAATGAGCAGTTCTTC
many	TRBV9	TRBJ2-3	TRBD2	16	CASSVSTGGLSDTQYF	TGTGCCAGCAGCGTATCAACCGGGGGGTTGTCAGATACGCAGTATTTT
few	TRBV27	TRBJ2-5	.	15	CASSFWRQYQETQYF	TGTGCCAGCAGTTTTTGGCGCCAGTACCAAGAGACCCAGTACTTC
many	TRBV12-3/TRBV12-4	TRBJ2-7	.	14	CASSLSGSSYEQYF	TGTGCCAGCAGTTTATCAGGGAGCTCCTACGAGCAGTACTTC
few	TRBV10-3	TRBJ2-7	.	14	CAISEADESYEQYF	TGTGCCATCAGTGAGGCGGACGAATCCTACGAGCAGTACTTC
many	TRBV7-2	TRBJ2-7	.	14	CASSLAGMGDEQYF	TGTGCCAGCAGCTTAGCCGGCATGGGGGACGAGCAGTACTTC
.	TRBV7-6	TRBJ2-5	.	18	CASNSNFGFGGDQETQYF	TGTGCCAGCAACTCCAACTTCGGGTTTGGCGGGGACCAAGAGACCCAGTACTTC
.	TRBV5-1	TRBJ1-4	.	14	CASTQEGRSEKLFF	TGCGCCAGCACCCAGGAGGGGCGGAGTGAAAAACTGTTTTTT
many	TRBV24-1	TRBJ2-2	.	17	CATSVRGAEKNTGELFF	TGTGCCACCAGTGTACGGGGGGCGGAAAAAAACACCGGGGAGCTGTTTTTT
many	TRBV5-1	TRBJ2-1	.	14	CASSLLSSDNEQFF	TGCGCCAGCAGCTTATTATCTTCGGACAATGAGCAGTTCTTC